This record looks at one TCR beta chain sequence and its context. Looked up from germline, CDR1 is DFQATT and CDR2 is SNEGSKA (reference sequence). The CDR3 spans 13 residues. Unmatched junction bases numbered 7, after V lost 3 bases and J lost 8 bases. This record belongs to a study of blood T cell repertoires in COVID-19. Study in general: Sites across the United States, Italy and Spain contributed samples from acute and convalescent COVID-19. T cells, B-cell-depleted T cells, or PBMCs provided the cDNA or gDNA that served as material.

The assay was immunoSEQ multiplex PCR, and TCRdb's table has in-frame clones only and misses some. Of 120,000 or so clones in the sample, about four fifths were seen once. Sequenced material: peripheral blood. This clonotype was sampled from a woman aged 25 to 39 who had recovered from COVID-19. V and J are TRBV20-1 and TRBJ1-3; 7 bases fit TRBD1. CDR3 loop: CSASRGLPDTIYF. CDR3 coding DNA: TGCAGTGCTAGTAGGGGGCTTCCGGACACCATATATTTT.